Listed below are T cell receptor beta chains from one sample, sequenced in a study of blood T cells in healthy people across ages. Via MiXCR, TCRdb re-called the 5' RACE reads, giving one row per CDR3 protein. The table lists hundreds of thousands of distinct CDR3 sequences, approximately 30% of them singletons. Source material: blood. Source of these receptors: a woman of 80 years or more in good health. CDR3s include the opening cysteine and the closing phenylalanine or tryptophan. A D gene is named only where the DNA matches it firmly. Some rows mark clone size as missing; the rest say once, few, many or name a class of expanded clone.

v_call,d_call,j_call,clone_size,cdr3_aa,cdr3_nt
TRBV20-1,TRBD2,TRBJ2-3,many,CSATEIAGQYTDTQYF,TGCAGTGCTACAGAAATAGCGGGCCAATACACAGATACGCAGTATTTT
TRBV7-2,TRBD1,TRBJ1-2,many,CASSIGTGVSYGYTF,TGTGCCAGCAGCATCGGGACAGGGGTTAGCTATGGCTACACCTTC
TRBV11-2,NA,TRBJ1-4,NA,CASSFLLGGIGGATNEKLFF,TGTGCCAGCAGCTTTCTACTCGGAGGGATTGGGGGGGCAACTAATGAAAAACTGTTTTTT
TRBV6-1,NA,TRBJ2-7,many,CASSEGFWGSDSYEQYF,TGTGCCAGCAGTGAAGGTTTTTGGGGCAGTGACTCCTACGAGCAGTACTTC
TRBV4-1,TRBD1,TRBJ2-7,NA,CASSQDHRGNYEQYF,TGCGCCAGCAGCCAAGACCACAGGGGTAATTACGAGCAGTACTTC
TRBV5-1,NA,TRBJ1-2,many,CASSLGTGFDYGYTF,TGCGCCAGCAGCTTGGGAACCGGGTTTGACTATGGCTACACCTTC
TRBV2,TRBD1,TRBJ1-1,few,CASSPIGAGGTNTEAFF,TGTGCCAGCAGCCCCATCGGGGCAGGGGGGACGAACACTGAAGCTTTCTTT
TRBV30,NA,TRBJ2-1,many,CAWSATWGYNEQFF,TGTGCCTGGAGCGCCACGTGGGGGTACAATGAGCAGTTCTTC
TRBV9,NA,TRBJ1-4,NA,CASSVTGEKLFF,TGTGCCAGCAGCGTAACGGGGGAAAAACTGTTTTTT
TRBV29-1,NA,TRBJ2-5,NA,CSILLGAQQYF,TGCAGCATTCTTCTGGGCGCCCAGCAGTACTTC
TRBV2,NA,TRBJ1-4,NA,CASGALLTNEKLFF,TGTGCCAGCGGTGCGCTGCTAACTAATGAAAAACTGTTTTTT
TRBV2,TRBD2,TRBJ2-5,NA,CASSVSGGPQETQYF,TGTGCCAGCAGCGTTAGCGGGGGGCCCCAAGAGACCCAGTACTTC
TRBV30,NA,TRBJ2-3,few,CAWSVSGSWDTQYF,TGTGCCTGGAGTGTTTCGGGGTCATGGGATACGCAGTATTTT
TRBV9,TRBD2,TRBJ2-3,few,CASSVVGTSGATDTQYF,TGTGCCAGCAGCGTAGTGGGGACTAGCGGGGCCACAGATACGCAGTATTTT
TRBV6-2/TRBV6-3,TRBD2,TRBJ2-7,few,CASSYGLAGVNEQYF,TGTGCCAGCAGTTACGGGCTAGCGGGGGTCAATGAGCAGTACTTC
TRBV4-2,NA,TRBJ2-7,many,CASSQDLGRGYEQYF,TGTGCCAGCAGCCAAGATCTCGGGCGAGGCTACGAGCAGTACTTC
TRBV20-1,NA,TRBJ1-1,many,CSAPYTGVNTEAFF,TGCAGTGCCCCTTACACTGGAGTGAACACTGAAGCTTTCTTT
TRBV7-2,TRBD2,TRBJ2-7,NA,CASSLATSGSYEQYF,TGTGCCAGCAGCTTAGCGACTAGCGGTTCCTACGAGCAGTACTTC
TRBV20-1,TRBD2,TRBJ2-1,once,CSAMGLAVYNEQFF,TGCAGTGCTATGGGACTAGCGGTGTACAATGAGCAGTTCTTC
TRBV18,NA,TRBJ2-2,few,CASSHPTGRFTGELFF,TGTGCCAGCTCACACCCGACAGGGAGGTTTACCGGGGAGCTGTTTTTT
TRBV20-1,TRBD1,TRBJ2-7,many,CSAREGTGAMEQYF,TGCAGTGCTAGAGAGGGGACAGGGGCAATGGAGCAGTACTTC
TRBV15,NA,TRBJ2-5,many,CATSRALGGGQETQYF,TGTGCCACCAGCAGGGCCCTAGGGGGAGGTCAAGAGACCCAGTACTTC
TRBV6-2/TRBV6-3,NA,TRBJ1-1,NA,CASTYVRGGTEAFF,TGTGCCAGCACTTACGTGCGGGGAGGGACTGAAGCTTTCTTT
TRBV9,NA,TRBJ1-1,many,CASSRTGFNTEAFF,TGTGCCAGCAGCAGAACAGGTTTTAACACTGAAGCTTTCTTT
TRBV12-3/TRBV12-4,NA,TRBJ2-7,many,CASSPVSGAVNEQYF,TGTGCCAGCAGTCCGGTATCGGGGGCGGTTAATGAGCAGTACTTC
TRBV7-2,TRBD1,TRBJ2-7,many,CASSLSGTGAYEQYF,TGTGCCAGCAGCTTATCAGGGACAGGGGCCTACGAGCAGTACTTC
TRBV29-1,TRBD2,TRBJ2-1,many,CSALLAGGSLTNEQFF,TGCAGCGCTCTACTAGCGGGGGGCTCCCTAACCAATGAGCAGTTCTTC
TRBV12-3/TRBV12-4,NA,TRBJ1-2,many,CASSLFDYGYTF,TGTGCCAGCAGTTTATTCGACTATGGCTACACCTTC
TRBV29-1,TRBD1,TRBJ1-1,many,CSVDQGTGPNTEAFF,TGCAGCGTTGATCAAGGGACAGGGCCGAACACTGAAGCTTTCTTT
TRBV3-1,NA,TRBJ1-1,NA,CASSQDWEGTNTEAFF,TGTGCCAGCAGCCAAGATTGGGAAGGGACGAACACTGAAGCTTTCTTT
TRBV18,NA,TRBJ1-1,NA,CASSPPSGDGTEAFF,TGTGCCAGCTCACCACCGAGTGGGGACGGCACTGAAGCTTTCTTT
TRBV20-1,NA,TRBJ2-3,many,CSGTGHRTTDTQYF,TGCAGTGGTACGGGACACCGAACCACAGATACGCAGTATTTT
TRBV24-1,NA,TRBJ1-2,few,CATRETTDYGYTF,TGTGCCACCAGGGAGACGACAGACTATGGCTACACCTTC
TRBV29-1,TRBD1,TRBJ1-5,many,CSVLTPEGTGRTSNQPQHF,TGCAGCGTTCTCACCCCAGAGGGGACAGGGAGAACTAGCAATCAGCCCCAGCATTTT
TRBV6-1,NA,TRBJ1-3,NA,CASSPGISGNTIYF,TGTGCCAGCAGTCCAGGGATCTCTGGAAACACCATATATTTT
TRBV7-9,NA,TRBJ2-1,NA,CASSLGQLEQFF,TGTGCCAGCAGCTTAGGGCAGCTGGAGCAGTTCTTC
TRBV11-2,NA,TRBJ2-1,few,CASGPSARADNEQFF,TGTGCCAGCGGCCCCTCCGCAAGGGCGGACAATGAGCAGTTCTTC
TRBV4-3,TRBD2,TRBJ2-5,many,CASSHGWGAGDLQETQYF,TGCGCCAGCAGCCATGGCTGGGGAGCGGGGGACCTCCAAGAGACCCAGTACTTC
TRBV7-9,TRBD1,TRBJ2-1,NA,CASALGQYNEQFF,TGTGCCAGCGCATTGGGACAGTACAATGAGCAGTTCTTC
TRBV7-3,TRBD1,TRBJ1-2,NA,CASSLERGTGYGYTF,TGTGCCAGCAGCTTAGAAAGAGGGACAGGCTATGGCTACACCTTC
TRBV5-1,NA,TRBJ1-2,NA,CASSLENRVGYTF,TGCGCCAGCAGCTTGGAGAACAGGGTTGGCTACACCTTC
TRBV5-5,NA,TRBJ1-2,NA,CASSLERGRVYGYTF,TGTGCCAGCAGCTTGGAGCGGGGGAGAGTCTATGGCTACACCTTC
TRBV14,NA,TRBJ2-7,NA,CASSHIDSPYEQYF,TGTGCCAGCAGCCACATAGACAGCCCCTACGAGCAGTACTTC
TRBV20-1,NA,TRBJ1-5,many,CSAIDPGLINQPQHF,TGCAGTGCTATTGATCCCGGACTGATTAATCAGCCCCAGCATTTT
TRBV7-6,NA,TRBJ2-7,many,CASSSYLGGTYEQYF,TGTGCCAGCAGCTCCTACCTCGGGGGAACGTATGAGCAGTACTTC
TRBV20-1,TRBD1,TRBJ1-4,few,CSARRTGVDEKLFF,TGCAGTGCTAGAAGGACAGGGGTAGATGAAAAACTGTTTTTT
TRBV4-3,TRBD1,TRBJ2-7,many,CASSQDLRTGEYEQYF,TGCGCCAGCAGCCAAGATCTTAGGACAGGAGAATACGAGCAGTACTTC
TRBV7-2,NA,TRBJ1-5,many,CASSPGGGGSNQPQHF,TGTGCCAGCAGCCCCGGCGGGGGGGGGAGCAATCAGCCCCAGCATTTT
TRBV6-2/TRBV6-3,TRBD2,TRBJ2-4,many,CASSYSPAGGKNIQYF,TGTGCCAGCAGTTACTCGCCAGCGGGGGGAAAAAACATTCAGTACTTC
TRBV20-1,NA,TRBJ2-1,many,CSAKGGVYNEQFF,TGCAGTGCTAAGGGTGGGGTATACAATGAGCAGTTCTTC
TRBV12-3/TRBV12-4,TRBD1,TRBJ1-3,few,CASSRQGASGNTIYF,TGTGCCAGCAGTAGACAGGGGGCGTCGGGAAACACCATATATTTT
TRBV18,NA,TRBJ1-2,NA,CASSPGVGSNYGYTF,TGTGCCAGCTCACCGGGGGTCGGATCTAACTATGGCTACACCTTC
TRBV20-1,NA,TRBJ2-7,many,CSARALQGAEQYF,TGCAGTGCTAGAGCACTCCAGGGTGCCGAGCAGTACTTC
TRBV24-1,TRBD2,TRBJ2-5,many,CATSDYTSGGQETQYF,TGTGCCACCAGTGATTACACTAGCGGGGGGCAAGAGACCCAGTACTTC
TRBV5-1,TRBD1,TRBJ1-4,NA,CASSFGTGREKLFF,TGCGCCAGCAGCTTCGGGACAGGGAGAGAAAAACTGTTTTTT
TRBV11-3,TRBD2,TRBJ2-3,many,CASSLKLAGAPTYF,TGTGCCAGCAGCTTAAAACTAGCGGGGGCCCCGACGTATTTT
TRBV4-3,NA,TRBJ2-7,many,CASSQEVQDYEQYF,TGCGCCAGCAGCCAAGAAGTGCAGGACTACGAGCAGTACTTC
TRBV7-2,TRBD2,TRBJ2-5,NA,CASSRTAGVRETQYF,TGTGCCAGCAGCCGGACAGCGGGGGTGAGGGAGACCCAGTACTTC
TRBV5-6,NA,TRBJ1-4,many,CASSLKGSRYKLFF,TGTGCCAGCAGCTTGAAAGGATCGAGGTACAAACTGTTTTTT
TRBV2,TRBD1,TRBJ2-7,many,CASRVPGQLYEQYF,TGTGCCAGCAGAGTCCCGGGACAGTTATACGAGCAGTACTTC